Shown below are 20 T cell receptor beta chains from a single sample sequenced in a study of blood T cell repertoires in COVID-19. Repertoires were generated with immunoSEQ multiplex PCR, while TCRdb's copy carries only in-frame clones and drops some. The sample has 50,000 to 70,000 clones; about 76% are singletons. The sequencing input was peripheral blood. The receptors derive from a man between 45 and 60 years old with active or convalescent COVID-19.

The chain is built from TRBV7-8 and TRBJ1-4; D might be TRBD1 (6 bases). Germline CDR1 and CDR2: SGHVS and FQNEAQ. The CDR3 extends over 15 amino acids. V was shortened by 2 bases and J by 8 bases, with 15 bases between the two germline ends. Written as DNA, the CDR3 is TGTGCCAGCAGCTTATGGGGGGGCCCAAGGGAAAAACTGTTTTTT. Translating gives CASSLWGGPREKLFF.

The CDR3 protein is CASTDRNMNTEAFF. The CDR3 DNA reads TGTGCCAGCACCGACAGAAACATGAACACTGAAGCTTTCTTT. V gene TRBV6-5 combines with J gene TRBJ1-1; maybe TRBD1 (5 bases). Deletions cut 7 bases from V and 0 bases from J, with 12 bases between. The CDR3 spans 14 residues. The germline V gene encodes CDR1 MNHEY and CDR2 SVGAGI.

The DNA of the CDR3 is TGCGCCAGCAGCCGGGCGACAGACTCTTGGGGCAATGAGCAGTTCTTC. Protein sequence: CASSRATDSWGNEQFF. This sequence joins TRBV4-1 and TRBJ2-1; D is perhaps TRBD1 (5 bases). V lost 4 bases and J 6 bases, leaving 19 bases between the germline ends. In germline, CDR1 is MGHRA, CDR2 YSYEKL. This CDR3 comprises 16 residues.

There are a few counts of this clone. This chain joins TRBV25-1 and TRBJ1-2; 8 bases fit TRBD1. The germline V gene encodes CDR1 MGHDK and CDR2 SYGVNS. The CDR3 length is 14 residues. J was trimmed by 7 bases and V by 6 bases; bases with no gene match: 10. The CDR3 DNA follows: TGTGCCAGCAGCCCGCCGACGACAGGGGTTGGCTACACCTTC. It encodes CASSPPTTGVGYTF.

The chain couples TRBV9 to TRBJ2-7; 9 positions agree with TRBD2. The CDR3 is 15 residues long. V lost 0 bases to trimming and J lost 6 bases; unmatched junction nucleotides: 7. Germline lookup yields CDR1 SGDLS and CDR2 YYNGEE. In DNA form, the CDR3 reads TGTGCCAGCAGCGTAGCCGTAGCGGGAGCCGCCGAGCAGTACTTC. Translated, it gives CASSVAVAGAAEQYF.

On this clone: Germline and junction disagree at one end, which may indicate a read error. The chain joins TRBV7-3 to TRBJ2-1, with TRBD2 identical over 10 bases. Germline-derived CDR1 and CDR2 are SGHTA and FQGTGA. The CDR3 sequence is 15 residues long. As DNA, the CDR3 is TGTGCCAGCAGCGTAACTAGCGGGACCTACAATGAGCAGTTCTTC. Protein product: CASSVTSGTYNEQFF.

This clone was observed once. The chain recombines TRBV14 with TRBJ2-5, with TRBD2 as a possible D gene (5 bases). V was pared by 1 base and J by 5 bases, with 14 bases between. This CDR3 region has 15 residues. Germline CDR1 SGHDN, CDR2 FVKESK. The CDR3 region has the DNA TGTGCCAGCAGCCAAGTTTTCGTGGGAGTCGAGACCCAGTACTTC. Translating it yields CASSQVFVGVETQYF.

This clone appeared a few times. J is TRBJ1-5 and V is TRBV19, with D possibly TRBD1 on 6 matching bases. Per germline, CDR1 LNHDA and CDR2 SQIVND (reference sequence). V was cut by 4 bases and J by 5 bases, with 12 bases left in between. This CDR3 is built from 14 residues. The CDR3 sequence: CASSSDRLDQPQHF. In DNA, the CDR3 is TGTGCCAGTAGTAGCGACAGGTTGGATCAGCCCCAGCATTTT.

Concerning this clone itself: The identical CDR3 is also encoded by other nucleotide sequences in the sample. This chain connects TRBV21-1 to TRBJ1-4; TRBD1 is taken as the D call from the table, unchecked against the DNA. TRBV21-1 is marked as a pseudogene. CDR3 length: 15 residues. The CDR3 spells CASIKQGAEIEKLFF. The CDR3 bases are TGTGCCAGTATAAAGCAGGGGGCGGAAATTGAAAAACTGTTTTTT.

J is TRBJ2-3 and V is TRBV30; 9 nucleotides align to TRBD2. The CDR3 is made up of 15 amino acids. Per germline, CDR1 GTSNPN and CDR2 SVGIG (reference sequence). After removal of 0 bases from V and 7 bases from J, the junction contained 8 bases not matched to a gene. Written as DNA, the CDR3 is TGTGCCTGGAGTGTACGTAGCGGGAGCGTGAATACGCAGTATTTT. Its protein is CAWSVRSGSVNTQYF.

This clone was observed once. Here the CDR3 reads CASSQDLRIYTEAFF. As DNA, the CDR3 is TGTGCCAGCAGCCAAGATCTCAGGATCTACACTGAAGCTTTCTTT. V is TRBV4-2 and J is TRBJ1-1; D gene unclear. V lost 0 bases, J lost 3 bases, and 11 bases lay in between. CDR1 and CDR2 from the germline V gene are LGHNA and YNFKEQ. The CDR3 contains 15 residues.

V is TRBV5-4 and J is TRBJ2-6; TRBD2 aligns across 7 bases. This CDR3 is built from 17 residues. Germline CDR1 reads SGHNT; CDR2 reads YYREEE (reference sequence). Germline trimming cut 6 bases from V and 2 bases from J; bases unmatched to any gene: 11. The CDR3 loop reads CASTLPGTNTGANVLTF. The CDR3 DNA sequence: TGTGCCAGCACGTTGCCGGGGACTAACACTGGGGCCAACGTCCTGACTTTC.

The gene calls are TRBV6-1 and TRBJ1-1; D perhaps matches TRBD1 (5 bases). The V gene's germline CDR1 is MNHNS and CDR2 SASEGT. The CDR3 runs 15 residues. Trimming pared 0 bases from V and 6 bases from J, leaving 14 bases between. The CDR3 region has the DNA TGTGCCAGCAGTGAAGCACCAGGGTTTGGGGCTGAAGCTTTCTTT. This codes for CASSEAPGFGAEAFF.

This chain uses TRBV5-8 with TRBJ1-6; possibly TRBD1 for D (6 bases). In germline, CDR1 is SGHTS, CDR2 YDEGEE. The CDR3 contains 15 residues. Between the trimmed V and J ends, which lost 2 bases and 8 bases, there was a span of 14 bases. In nucleotides, the CDR3 is TGTGCCAGCAGCTTATTGGTAGGGGGTGATTCACCCCTCCACTTT. This sequence encodes CASSLLVGGDSPLHF. The variable domain in full, with the rest retrieved from reference TRBV5-8 and TRBJ1-6, is EAGVTQSPTHLIKTRGQQATLRCSPISGHTSVYWYQQALGLGLQFLLWYDEGEERNRGNFPPRFSGRQFPNYSSELNVNALELEDSALYLCASSLLVGGDSPLHFGNGTRLTVT.

This chain links TRBV5-1 with TRBJ1-3, with TRBD1 matching 8 bases. The V segment lost 6 bases and the J segment 4 bases; nucleotides outside the gene matches: 15. The germline V gene has CDR1 SGHRS and CDR2 YFSETQ. The length of the CDR3 is 17 residues. CDR3 protein: CASTDQTQTGEGNTIYF. CDR3 DNA sequence: TGCGCCAGCACCGACCAGACACAGACAGGGGAGGGAAACACCATATATTTT. The whole variable domain, filled in from reference TRBV5-1 and TRBJ1-3, reads KAGVTQTPRYLIKTRGQQVTLSCSPISGHRSVSWYQQTPGQGLQFLFEYFSETQRNKGNFPGRFSGRQFSNSRSEMNVSTLELGDSALYLCASTDQTQTGEGNTIYFGEGSWLTVV.

V is TRBV27 and J is TRBJ2-5; 8 nucleotides agree with TRBD2. The V gene end was trimmed by 8 bases and the J gene end by 9 bases; junction bases not matched to a gene: 17. In germline, CDR1 is MNHEY, CDR2 SMNVEV (reference sequence). CDR3 length: 15 amino acids. The DNA of the CDR3 is TGTGCCAGCCGGTTTGGCGGGGGGCCGTCGGGGGCCCAGTACTTC. Amino acids: CASRFGGGPSGAQYF.

The CDR3 protein is CASSSGTSGYNEQFF. DNA of the CDR3: TGTGCCAGCAGCTCCGGGACTAGCGGCTACAATGAGCAGTTCTTC. The chain links TRBV27 to TRBJ2-1; 11 nucleotides align to TRBD2. With 6 bases clipped from V and 3 bases from J, the junction kept 4 bases outside the gene matches. Germline V lookup: CDR1 MNHEY, CDR2 SMNVEV (reference sequence). CDR3 length: 15 amino acids.

The CDR3 sequence: CASSSIGGRGDTQYF. In DNA form, the CDR3 reads TGTGCCAGCAGCTCCATCGGGGGGCGAGGAGATACGCAGTATTTT. The V gene is TRBV7-3, the J gene TRBJ2-3; a weak D match, TRBD2 (7 bases). From germline, CDR1 is SGHTA and CDR2 FQGTGA. V was pared by 4 bases and J by 5 bases, with 16 bases between. The CDR3 runs 15 residues. Full variable domain (outside the CDR3, taken from reference TRBV7-3 and TRBJ2-3): GAGVSQTPSNKVTEKGKYVELRCDPISGHTALYWYRQSLGQGPEFLIYFQGTGAADDSGLPNDRFFAVRPEGSVSTLKIQRTERGDSAVYLCASSSIGGRGDTQYFGPGTRLTVL.

CDR3 protein: CASSISRGADSPLHF. Here the CDR3 DNA reads TGTGCCAGTAGTATTTCAAGGGGCGCGGATTCACCCCTCCACTTT. The gene calls are TRBV19 and TRBJ1-6; tentative D call: TRBD1 (5 bases). From germline, CDR1 is LNHDA and CDR2 SQIVND (reference sequence). V was clipped by 3 bases and J by 8 bases, with 14 bases between them. The CDR3 is made up of 15 amino acids.

V is TRBV23-1 and J is TRBJ1-5; a weak D match, TRBD1 (5 bases). TRBV23-1 is treated as an ORF (open reading frame) with a function not yet certain. The CDR3 loop spans 14 amino acids. Trimming removed 4 bases from V and 4 bases from J, with 11 bases in between. The CDR3 sequence: CASSRGGANQPQHF. The CDR3 DNA sequence: TGCGCCAGCAGTCGCGGAGGGGCTAATCAGCCCCAGCATTTT.